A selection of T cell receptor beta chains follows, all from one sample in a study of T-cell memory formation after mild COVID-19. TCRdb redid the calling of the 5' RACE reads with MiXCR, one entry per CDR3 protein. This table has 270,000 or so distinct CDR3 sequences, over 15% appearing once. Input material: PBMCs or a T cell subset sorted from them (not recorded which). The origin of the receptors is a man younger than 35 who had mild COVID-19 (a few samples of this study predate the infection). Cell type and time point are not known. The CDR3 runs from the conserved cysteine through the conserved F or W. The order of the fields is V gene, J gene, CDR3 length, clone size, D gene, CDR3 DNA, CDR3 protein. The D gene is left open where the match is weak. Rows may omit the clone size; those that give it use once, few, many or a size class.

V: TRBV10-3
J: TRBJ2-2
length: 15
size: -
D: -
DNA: TGTGCCATCAGACCCGGAGGAGGGTTCACCGGGGAGCTGTTTTTT
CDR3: CAIRPGGGFTGELFF

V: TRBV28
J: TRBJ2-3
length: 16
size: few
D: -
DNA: TGTGCCAGCAGCCCGGGTGTCGGTGGGGCCACAGATACGCAGTATTTT
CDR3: CASSPGVGGATDTQYF

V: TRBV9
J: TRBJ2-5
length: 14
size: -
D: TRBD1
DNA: TGTGCCAGCAGCGAACAGGGGCGTAAAGAGACCCAGTACTTC
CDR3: CASSEQGRKETQYF

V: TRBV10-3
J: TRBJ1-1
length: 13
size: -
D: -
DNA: TGTGCCATTCGCGGGACACCGAACACTGAAGCTTTCTTT
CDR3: CAIRGTPNTEAFF

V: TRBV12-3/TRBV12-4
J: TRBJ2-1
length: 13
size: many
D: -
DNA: TGTGCCAGCAGCCGACTCAACGGGGGAGAGCAGTTCTTC
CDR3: CASSRLNGGEQFF

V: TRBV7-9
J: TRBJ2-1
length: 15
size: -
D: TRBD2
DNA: TGTGCCAGCAGCTTAGGGGGGGGAAGGTTCAATGAGCAGTTCTTC
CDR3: CASSLGGGRFNEQFF

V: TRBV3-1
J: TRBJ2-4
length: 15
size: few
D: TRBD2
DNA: TGTGCCAGCAGCCAATCGGGACTAGCGGCTAACATTCAGTACTTC
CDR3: CASSQSGLAANIQYF

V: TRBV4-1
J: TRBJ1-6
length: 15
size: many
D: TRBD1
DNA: TGCGCCACCCGACAGGGAGGGGGGATAAATTCACCCCTCCACTTT
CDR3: CATRQGGGINSPLHF

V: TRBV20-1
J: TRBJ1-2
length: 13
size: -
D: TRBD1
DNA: TGCAGTGCTAGAACCAGGGGGCCAGGTGGCTACACCTTC
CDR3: CSARTRGPGGYTF

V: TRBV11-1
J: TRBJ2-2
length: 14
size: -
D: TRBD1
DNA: TGTGCCAGCAGCTACGGGACAGGGAGCGGGGAGCTGTTTTTT
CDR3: CASSYGTGSGELFF

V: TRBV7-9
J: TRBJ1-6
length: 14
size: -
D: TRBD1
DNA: TGTGCCAGCAGCTCCACAGGGGCGGGATCACCCCTCCACTTT
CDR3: CASSSTGAGSPLHF

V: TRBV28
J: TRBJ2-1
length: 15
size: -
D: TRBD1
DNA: TGTGCCAGCAGGGAAGGACAGGGGGTTTGGGATGAGCAGTTCTTC
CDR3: CASREGQGVWDEQFF

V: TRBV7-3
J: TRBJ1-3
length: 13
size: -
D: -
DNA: TGTGCCAGCAGCCCTATAGGTGGAAACACCATATATTTT
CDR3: CASSPIGGNTIYF

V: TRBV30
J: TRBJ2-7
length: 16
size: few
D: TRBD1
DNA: TGTGCCTGGAGCACCCTTACAGGGGGCAAGCGCTACGAGCAGTACTTC
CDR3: CAWSTLTGGKRYEQYF

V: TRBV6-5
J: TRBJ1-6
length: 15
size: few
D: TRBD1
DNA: TGTGCCAGCAGTTACTGGGGGACAGGGGAATCACCCCTCCACTTT
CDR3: CASSYWGTGESPLHF

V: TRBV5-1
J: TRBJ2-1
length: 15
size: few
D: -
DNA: TGCGCCAGCAGCAGGAGCGAAACAAGGGGGAATGAGCAGTTCTTC
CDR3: CASSRSETRGNEQFF

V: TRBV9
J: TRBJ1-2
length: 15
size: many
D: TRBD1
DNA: TGTGCCAGCAGCCAAGGGACAGGTGGTAACTATGGCTACACCTTC
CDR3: CASSQGTGGNYGYTF

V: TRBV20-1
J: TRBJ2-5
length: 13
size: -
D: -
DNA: TGCAGTGCTAGAGATCTTGACTCCTCAACCCAGTACTTC
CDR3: CSARDLDSSTQYF

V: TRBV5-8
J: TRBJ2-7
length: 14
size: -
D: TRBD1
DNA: TGTGCCAGCAGCTCCCGGGACAGTTTCTACGAGCAGTACTTC
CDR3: CASSSRDSFYEQYF

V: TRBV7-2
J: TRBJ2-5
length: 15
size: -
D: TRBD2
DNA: TGTGCCAGCAGCCCTCGACTAGCGGGGGTAGAGACCCAGTACTTC
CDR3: CASSPRLAGVETQYF

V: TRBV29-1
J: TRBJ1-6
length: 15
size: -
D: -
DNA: TGCAGCGTTGGAGATCCAGACAGTCACCACTCACCCCTCCACTTT
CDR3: CSVGDPDSHHSPLHF

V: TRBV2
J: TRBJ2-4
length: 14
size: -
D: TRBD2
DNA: TGTGCCAGCAGTGAGGGGACTACCAAAAACATTCAGTACTTC
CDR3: CASSEGTTKNIQYF

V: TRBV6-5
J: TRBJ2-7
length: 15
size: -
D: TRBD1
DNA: TGTGCCAGCCTGACCTACAGGGGCGACTTCTCCGAGCAGTACTTC
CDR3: CASLTYRGDFSEQYF

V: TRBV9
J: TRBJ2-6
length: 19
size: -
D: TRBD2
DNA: TGTGCCAGCAGCGACCCCCCCCCTAGCGGGGAAGCTGGGGCCAACGTCCTGACTTTC
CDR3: CASSDPPPSGEAGANVLTF

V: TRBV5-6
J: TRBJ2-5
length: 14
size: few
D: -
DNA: TGTGCCAGCAGCTTGAAGGGGGGGCAAGAGACCCAGTACTTC
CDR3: CASSLKGGQETQYF

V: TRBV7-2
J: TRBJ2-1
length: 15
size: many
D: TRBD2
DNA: TGTGCCAGCAGCCTGGGGACTAGCGTGTACAATGAGCAGTTCTTC
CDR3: CASSLGTSVYNEQFF

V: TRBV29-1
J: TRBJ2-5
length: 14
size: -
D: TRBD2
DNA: TGCAGCGTTGAGACGGGAGGGCTACAAGAGACCCAGTACTTC
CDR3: CSVETGGLQETQYF

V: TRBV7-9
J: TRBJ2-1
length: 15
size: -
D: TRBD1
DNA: TGTGCCAGCAGTCACACAGGGGATCCCTACAATGAGCAGTTCTTC
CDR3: CASSHTGDPYNEQFF

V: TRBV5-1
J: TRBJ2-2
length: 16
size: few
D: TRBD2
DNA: TGCGCCAGCAGCTCGGGACTAGCGGGAGCCACCGGGGAGCTGTTTTTT
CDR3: CASSSGLAGATGELFF

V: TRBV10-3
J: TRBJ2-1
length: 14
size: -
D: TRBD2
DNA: TGTGCCATAGCTAGCGGGGGGGCCATCAATGAGCAGTTCTTC
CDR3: CAIASGGAINEQFF

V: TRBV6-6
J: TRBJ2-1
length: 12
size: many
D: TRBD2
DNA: TGTGCCAGCGGGGGGGCCTACAATGAGCAGTTCTTC
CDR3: CASGGAYNEQFF

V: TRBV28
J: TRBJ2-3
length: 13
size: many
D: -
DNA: TGTGCCAGCAGTTTACTAGAGTATGATACGCAGTATTTT
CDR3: CASSLLEYDTQYF

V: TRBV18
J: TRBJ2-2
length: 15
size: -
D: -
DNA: TGTGCCAGCTCACACCGGGACTCGAACACCGGGGAGCTGTTTTTT
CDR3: CASSHRDSNTGELFF

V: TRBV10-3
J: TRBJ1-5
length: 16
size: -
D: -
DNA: TGTGCCATCAGTGAGCACCCGGGACCTAGCAATCAGCCCCAGCATTTT
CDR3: CAISEHPGPSNQPQHF

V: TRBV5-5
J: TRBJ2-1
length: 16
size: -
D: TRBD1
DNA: TGTGCCAGCAGCAAATCCGGGACAGGGGGATACAATGAGCAGTTCTTC
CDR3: CASSKSGTGGYNEQFF

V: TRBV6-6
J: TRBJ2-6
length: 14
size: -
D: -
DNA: TGTGCCAGCAGGGAAGGGTCTGGGGCCAACGTCCTGACTTTC
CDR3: CASREGSGANVLTF

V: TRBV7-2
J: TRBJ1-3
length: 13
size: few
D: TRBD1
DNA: TGTGCCAGCAGTCCGGACAGGGGTGGTACCATATATTTT
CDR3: CASSPDRGGTIYF

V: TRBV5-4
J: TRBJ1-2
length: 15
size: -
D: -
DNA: TGTGCCAGCAGCTGGAGTGGAAGTGTTTTAGATGGCTACACCTTC
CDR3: CASSWSGSVLDGYTF

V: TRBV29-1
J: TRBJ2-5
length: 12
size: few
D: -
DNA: TGCAGCGTTGTAGTCCTGGGCCAGCTCCAGTACTTC
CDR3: CSVVVLGQLQYF

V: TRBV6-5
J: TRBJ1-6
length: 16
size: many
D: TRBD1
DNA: TGTGCCAGCAGTTCTCATCCGACAGGGGCGAATTCACCCCTCCACTTT
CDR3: CASSSHPTGANSPLHF

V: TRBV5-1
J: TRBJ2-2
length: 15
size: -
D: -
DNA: TGCGCCAGCAGCTTTGGGGGCAGTGAGACCGGGGAGCTGTTTTTT
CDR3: CASSFGGSETGELFF

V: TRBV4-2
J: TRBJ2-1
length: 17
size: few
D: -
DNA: TGTGCCAGCAGCCAGGGCAGGGGCCGAAGCTCCTACAATGAGCAGTTCTTC
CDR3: CASSQGRGRSSYNEQFF

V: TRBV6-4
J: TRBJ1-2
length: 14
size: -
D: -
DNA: TGTGCCAGCAGACGGACCACCCTGTACCTAGGCTACACCTTC
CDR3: CASRRTTLYLGYTF

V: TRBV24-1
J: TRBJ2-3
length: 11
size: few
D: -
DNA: TGTGCCACCAGTGCGACGGATACGCAGTATTTT
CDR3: CATSATDTQYF

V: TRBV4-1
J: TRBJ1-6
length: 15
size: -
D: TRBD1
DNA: TGCGCCAGCAGCCTACGGGACAGGGGGAATTCACCCCTCCACTTT
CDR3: CASSLRDRGNSPLHF

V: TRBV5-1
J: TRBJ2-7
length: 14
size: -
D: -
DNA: TGCGCCAGCAGCTCCGCCCTCAGGGACCACGAGCAGTACTTC
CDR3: CASSSALRDHEQYF

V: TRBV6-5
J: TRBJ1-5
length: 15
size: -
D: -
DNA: TGTGCCAGCAGTTACTCAAGGGGGAACAATCAGCCCCAGCATTTT
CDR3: CASSYSRGNNQPQHF

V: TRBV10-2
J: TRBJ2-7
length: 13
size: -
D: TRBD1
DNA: TGCGCCAGCAGTCAAACACAGGGGATTGAGCAGTACTTC
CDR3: CASSQTQGIEQYF

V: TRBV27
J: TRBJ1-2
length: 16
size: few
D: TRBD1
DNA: TGTGCCAGCAGTTTATCCCTACGGACAGGGGGTAGTGGCTACACCTTC
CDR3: CASSLSLRTGGSGYTF

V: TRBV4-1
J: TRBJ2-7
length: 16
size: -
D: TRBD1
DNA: TGCGCCAGCAGCCAAGACAGGGGACAGGGGGCTGGAGAGCAGTACTTC
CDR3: CASSQDRGQGAGEQYF

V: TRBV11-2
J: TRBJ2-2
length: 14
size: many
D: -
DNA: TGTGCCAGCAGCGCCCTGCGGACCACCGGGGAGCTGTTTTTT
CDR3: CASSALRTTGELFF

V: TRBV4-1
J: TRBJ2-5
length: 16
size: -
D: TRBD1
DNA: TGCGCCAGCAGCCAAGCACCCGGGGACAGGGAGGAGACCCAGTACTTC
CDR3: CASSQAPGDREETQYF

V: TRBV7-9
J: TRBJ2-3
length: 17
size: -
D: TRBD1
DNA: TGTGCCAGCAGCTGGACAGGGGGGCCACCTAGCACAGATACGCAGTATTTT
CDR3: CASSWTGGPPSTDTQYF

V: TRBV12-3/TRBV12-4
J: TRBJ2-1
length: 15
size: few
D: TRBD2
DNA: TGTGCCAGCAGTTCAAGCGGGGGGGTAGACAATGAGCAGTTCTTC
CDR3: CASSSSGGVDNEQFF

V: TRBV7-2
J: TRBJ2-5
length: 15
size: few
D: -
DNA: TGTGCCAGCAGCTTAGAAGGGGGTGGGACCCAGACCCAGTACTTC
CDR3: CASSLEGGGTQTQYF

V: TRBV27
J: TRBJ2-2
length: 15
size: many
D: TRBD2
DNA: TGTGCCAGCAGTCCGGGACTAGTTGGAACCGGGGAGCTGTTTTTT
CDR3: CASSPGLVGTGELFF

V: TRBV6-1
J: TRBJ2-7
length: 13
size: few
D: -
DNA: TGTGCCAGCAGTCCCGCTTTCTCCTACGAGCAGTACTTC
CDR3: CASSPAFSYEQYF